Described below is a single T cell receptor (beta chain) sequence and its context. The data derive from a study of blood T cell repertoires in COVID-19. Overall study: Whether acute or convalescent, the COVID-19 samples came from the United States, Italy and Spain. The cDNA or gDNA used as material had been derived from T cells, B-cell-depleted T cells, or PBMCs.

Repertoires were generated with immunoSEQ multiplex PCR, while TCRdb's copy carries only in-frame clones and drops some. The sample holds 100,000 or so clones, around 93% seen once. The TCR was taken from a man between 45 and 60 years old with acute or convalescent COVID-19. The specimen was peripheral blood.

For the CDR3, the DNA is TGCGCCAGCCAAACTAATAATTCACCCCTCCACTTT. It yields the protein CASQTNNSPLHF. The chain uses TRBV5-1 and TRBJ1-6, with unresolved D. This CDR3 comprises 12 residues. From germline, CDR1 is SGHRS and CDR2 YFSETQ. V was pared by 7 bases and J by 5 bases, with 7 bases between.